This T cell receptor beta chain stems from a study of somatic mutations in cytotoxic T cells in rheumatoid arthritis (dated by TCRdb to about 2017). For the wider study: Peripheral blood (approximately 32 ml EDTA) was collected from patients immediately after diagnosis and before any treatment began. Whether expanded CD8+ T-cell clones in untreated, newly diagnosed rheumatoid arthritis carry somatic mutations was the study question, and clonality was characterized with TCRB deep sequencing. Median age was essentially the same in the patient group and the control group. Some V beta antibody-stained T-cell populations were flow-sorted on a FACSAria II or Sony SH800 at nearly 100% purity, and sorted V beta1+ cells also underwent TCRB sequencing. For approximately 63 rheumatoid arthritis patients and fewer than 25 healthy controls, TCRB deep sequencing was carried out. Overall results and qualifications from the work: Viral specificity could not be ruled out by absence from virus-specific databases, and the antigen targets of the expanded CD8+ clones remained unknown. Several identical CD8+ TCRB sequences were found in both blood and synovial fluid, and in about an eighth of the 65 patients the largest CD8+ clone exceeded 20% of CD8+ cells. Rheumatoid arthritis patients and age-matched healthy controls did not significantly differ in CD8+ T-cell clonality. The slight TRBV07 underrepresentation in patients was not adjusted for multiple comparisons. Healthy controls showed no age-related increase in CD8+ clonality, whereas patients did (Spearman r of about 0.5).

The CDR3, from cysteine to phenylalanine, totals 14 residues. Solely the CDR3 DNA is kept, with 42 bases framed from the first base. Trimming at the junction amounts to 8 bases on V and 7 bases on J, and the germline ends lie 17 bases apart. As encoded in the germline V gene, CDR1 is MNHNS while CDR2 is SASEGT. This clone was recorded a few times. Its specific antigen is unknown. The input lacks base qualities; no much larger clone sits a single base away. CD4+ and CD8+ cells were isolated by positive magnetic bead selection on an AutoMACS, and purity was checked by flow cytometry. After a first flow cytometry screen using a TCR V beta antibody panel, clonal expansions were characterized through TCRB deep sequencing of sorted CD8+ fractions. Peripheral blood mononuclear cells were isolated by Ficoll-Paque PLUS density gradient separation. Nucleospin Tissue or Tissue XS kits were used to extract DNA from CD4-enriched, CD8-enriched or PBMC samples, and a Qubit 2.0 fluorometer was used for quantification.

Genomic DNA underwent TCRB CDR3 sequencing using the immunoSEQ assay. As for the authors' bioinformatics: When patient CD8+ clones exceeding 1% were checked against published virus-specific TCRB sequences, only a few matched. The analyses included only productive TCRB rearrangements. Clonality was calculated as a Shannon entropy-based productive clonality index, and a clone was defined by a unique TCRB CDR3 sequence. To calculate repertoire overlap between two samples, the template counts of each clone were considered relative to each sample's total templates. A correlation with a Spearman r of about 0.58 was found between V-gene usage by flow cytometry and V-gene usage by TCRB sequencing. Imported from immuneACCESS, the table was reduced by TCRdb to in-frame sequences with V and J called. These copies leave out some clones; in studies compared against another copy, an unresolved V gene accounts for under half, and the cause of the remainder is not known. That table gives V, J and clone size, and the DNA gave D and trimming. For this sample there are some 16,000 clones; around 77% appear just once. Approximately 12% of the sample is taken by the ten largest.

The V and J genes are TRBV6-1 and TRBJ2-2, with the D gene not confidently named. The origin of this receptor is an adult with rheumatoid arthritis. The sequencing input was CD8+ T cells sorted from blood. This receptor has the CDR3 CASEISIEVGELFF. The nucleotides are TGTGCCAGCGAAATTAGCATAGAGGTCGGGGAGCTGTTTTTT.